A single sample gave rise to the 10 T cell receptor beta chains below, sequenced in a study of CD4+ T cells in melanoma (dated by TCRdb to 2022 to 2024). The method behind the library was the immunoSEQ multiplex PCR assay. This immuneACCESS table, as held by TCRdb, lists in-frame sequences with V and J called but not all clones. Of the missing ones, under half trace to an unresolved V gene in checked studies; the others have no known cause. For this sample there are more than 20,000 clones; more than 70% appear just once. In total, the top ten clones hold approximately 9.8% of the sample. The receptors were sampled from a human donor with melanoma.

The chain is built from TRBV11-3 and TRBJ1-1; D not certain. CDR1 is SGHNT and CDR2 is YENEEA in the germline V gene. CDR3 size: 13 residues. Trimming shortened V by 4 bases and J by 3 bases, and 9 bases separated the two germline ends. The CDR3 DNA sequence: TGTGCCAGCAGCTCGGACGATTACACTGAAGCTTTCTTT. This sequence encodes CASSSDDYTEAFF.

This clone showed up just once. This chain joins TRBV7-9 and TRBJ1-5; TRBD1 is a possible D gene (5 bases). V gave up 5 bases and J gave up 5 bases, with 13 bases separating them. Germline values: CDR1 SEHNR, CDR2 FQNEAQ (reference sequence). The CDR3 extends over 14 amino acids. CDR3 sequence (DNA): TGTGCCAGCAGCGAATTACAAGGGGATCAGCCCCAGCATTTT. This encodes CASSELQGDQPQHF.

The chain uses TRBV2 and TRBJ1-2; 8 nucleotides match TRBD1. J lost 4 bases, V lost 6 bases, and 7 bases had no gene match. The CDR3 length is 14 residues. Germline CDR1 SNHLY, CDR2 FYNNEI. The chain's CDR3 is CASSSGGFAYGYTF. The CDR3 DNA is TGTGCCAGCAGCTCAGGGGGCTTCGCCTATGGCTACACCTTC.

This clone has only a few counts. This chain connects TRBV9 to TRBJ2-3, with D unclear. CDR1 and CDR2 (germline): SGDLS, YYNGEE. Trimming took off 3 bases at V and 0 bases at J, with 8 bases between the two ends. CDR3 length equals 14 residues. As DNA, the CDR3 is TGTGCCAGCAGCGACGCGAGAAGCACAGATACGCAGTATTTT. Protein: CASSDARSTDTQYF.

The CDR3 is CASSTRLAPYEQYF. CDR3 coding DNA: TGTGCCAGCAGTACACGACTAGCTCCGTACGAGCAGTACTTC. The J gene is TRBJ2-7, the V gene TRBV27; 7 bases agree with TRBD2. V shed 5 bases and J 4 bases; nucleotides not matched to a gene: 8. Germline V gene data show CDR1 as MNHEY and CDR2 as SMNVEV (reference sequence). The CDR3 is 14 residues long.

The chain recombines TRBV13 with TRBJ2-5, with D hard to call. Germline V lookup: CDR1 PRHDT, CDR2 FYEKMQ (reference sequence). There are 13 residues in the CDR3. The V and J ends lost 4 bases and 3 bases respectively, with 9 bases between them. The DNA of the CDR3 is TGTGCCAGCAGCTGGTGGTCAGAAGAGACCCAGTACTTC. Protein product: CASSWWSEETQYF.

The chain is built from TRBV4-1 and TRBJ2-1; 7 bases agree with TRBD2. Trimming cost V 4 bases and J 8 bases; bases outside gene matches: 17. The CDR3 runs 17 residues. CDR1 is MGHRA, CDR2 YSYEKL, per germline. CDR3 in amino acids: CASSLWGGLESEDEQFF. The CDR3 DNA is TGCGCCAGCAGCCTGTGGGGAGGACTAGAGTCGGAGGATGAGCAGTTCTTC.

This sequence joins TRBV11-3 and TRBJ2-2, with D perhaps TRBD2 (5 bases). The CDR3 is made up of 14 amino acids. With 1 base removed from V and 7 bases from J, the gap between germline ends came to 10 bases. CDR1 is SGHNT and CDR2 is YENEEA in the germline V gene. The CDR3 reads CASSLGAGIGELFF. CDR3 in DNA: TGTGCCAGCAGCTTAGGAGCCGGGATCGGGGAGCTGTTTTTT.

The V gene is TRBV5-5, the J gene TRBJ1-2; 7 bases line up with TRBD1. The junction had 7 bases not matched to a gene; V was cut back by 3 bases and J by 8 bases. Germline lookup yields CDR1 SGHKS and CDR2 YYEKEE (reference sequence). The length of the CDR3 is 13 residues. The CDR3 loop is CASSSPDRDGYTF. The CDR3 DNA reads TGTGCCAGCAGCTCGCCCGACAGGGACGGCTACACCTTC. The complete variable domain, with remaining parts taken from reference TRBV5-5 and TRBJ1-2, reads DAGVTQSPTHLIKTRGQQVTLRCSPISGHKSVSWYQQVLGQGPQFIFQYYEKEERGRGNFPDRFSARQFPNYSSELNVNALLLGDSALYLCASSSPDRDGYTFGSGTRLTVV.

A note on this clone: The junction does not match germline at one end; this may be a read error. The V call is TRBV7-9, the J call TRBJ1-5; possible D gene TRBD1, 5 bases. CDR1 is SEHNR, CDR2 FQNEAQ, per germline (reference sequence). The CDR3 sequence is 15 residues long. The CDR3, as DNA: TGCGCCAGCAGCCAGACGGGACCTAGTAATCAGCCCCAGCATTTT. Its translation: CASSQTGPSNQPQHF.